A selection of T cell receptor beta chains follows, all from one sample in a study of molecular identifiers for immune sequencing clone quantification. TCRdb ran MiXCR on the PCR reads and lists one entry per CDR3 protein. The sample has more than 85,000 distinct CDR3 sequences, under 40% seen once; the top ten hold roughly 4.2%. Sample: naive CD8+ T cells from blood, with Jurkat cell RNA spiked in. Receptors originate from a human donor in good health. Some libraries in this study had Jurkat cell RNA spiked in. Both conserved end residues are part of each CDR3. The order of the fields is D gene, J gene, clone size, V gene, CDR3 protein, CDR3 DNA. The D gene is left open where the match is weak. Size is stated for part of the rows, as once, few or many counts, or as a class when the clone is expanded.

- TRBJ2-3 - TRBV7-2 CASSLSPQGNTDTQYF TGTGCCAGCAGCTTAAGTCCCCAGGGGAACACAGATACGCAGTATTTT
- TRBJ2-7 - TRBV28 CASSFWGNELYF TGTGCCAGCAGTTTCTGGGGTAACGAGCTGTACTTC
- TRBJ1-5 many TRBV7-8 CASSPIGRQSNQPQHF TGTGCCAGCAGCCCCATCGGTCGACAGAGCAATCAGCCCCAGCATTTT
- TRBJ1-2 - TRBV7-9 CASSLFAPSGLYGYTF TGTGCCAGCAGCTTATTTGCCCCTTCAGGGCTCTATGGCTACACCTTC
TRBD2 TRBJ2-1 - TRBV7-2 CASSLDSGRGSYNEQFF TGTGCCAGCAGCTTAGATAGCGGGAGGGGGTCCTACAATGAGCAGTTCTTC
- TRBJ2-2 - TRBV9 CASSVAKGGHNTGELFF TGTGCCAGCAGCGTAGCTAAAGGAGGCCACAACACCGGGGAGCTGTTTTTT
- TRBJ1-5 many TRBV5-6 CASSLAMDSNQPQHF TGTGCCAGCAGCTTGGCCATGGATAGCAATCAGCCCCAGCATTTT
- TRBJ2-3 many TRBV4-1 CASSQDLISQYF TGCGCCAGCAGCCAAGACCTAATATCGCAGTATTTT
- TRBJ2-7 - TRBV10-3 CAISGAQSSYEQYF TGTGCCATCAGTGGTGCCCAGAGCTCCTACGAGCAGTACTTC
TRBD2 TRBJ2-7 - TRBV7-2 CASSPRLAGAYEQYF TGTGCCAGCAGCCCCCGACTAGCGGGAGCGTACGAGCAGTACTTC
- TRBJ2-7 - TRBV27 CASSLSLGSYEQYF TGTGCCAGCAGTTTATCGCTCGGCTCCTACGAGCAGTACTTC
- TRBJ2-2 many TRBV7-8 CASSLETTGELFF TGTGCCAGCAGCCTGGAGACTACCGGGGAGCTGTTTTTT
- TRBJ2-5 many TRBV28 CASSPYGQETQYF TGTGCCAGCAGCCCTTATGGCCAAGAGACCCAGTACTTC
- TRBJ2-7 - TRBV5-5 CASSLDIRQPQYF TGTGCCAGCAGCTTGGATATCCGACAGCCACAGTACTTC
TRBD1 TRBJ2-4 few TRBV28 CTSSGTGKNIQYF TGCACTTCGAGCGGGACAGGGAAAAACATTCAGTACTTC
- TRBJ2-7 - TRBV28 CASMGWARSNEQYF TGTGCCAGCATGGGCTGGGCCCGTTCCAACGAGCAGTACTTC
- TRBJ2-7 few TRBV6-2/TRBV6-3 CASSYGLDEQYF TGTGCCAGCAGTTACGGGTTAGACGAGCAGTACTTC
- TRBJ2-3 many TRBV27 CASSWGVSTDTQYF TGTGCCAGCAGTTGGGGGGTGAGCACAGATACGCAGTATTTT
- TRBJ1-1 - TRBV10-2 CASREAGTAEAFF TGCGCCAGCCGTGAGGCCGGGACGGCTGAAGCTTTCTTT
TRBD2 TRBJ2-7 - TRBV4-3 CASSQEWRGRNSYEQYF TGCGCCAGCAGCCAAGAATGGCGCGGGAGGAACTCCTACGAGCAGTACTTC
TRBD1 TRBJ2-5 - TRBV29-1 CSAPTSGTGTGEGETQYF TGCAGCGCTCCTACCTCGGGGACCGGGACAGGGGAAGGAGAGACCCAGTACTTC
- TRBJ2-7 - TRBV12-3/TRBV12-4 CASSLAPLVGEQYF TGTGCCAGCAGTTTAGCCCCCCTTGTAGGCGAGCAGTACTTC
- TRBJ2-1 - TRBV5-1 CASSLRPNEQFF TGCGCCAGCAGCTTAAGGCCCAATGAGCAGTTCTTC
- TRBJ2-4 - TRBV19 CASSIEGSSSVLAENIQYF TGTGCCAGTAGTATAGAGGGCAGTTCCTCAGTTCTAGCCGAAAACATTCAGTACTTC